This T cell receptor beta chain stems from a study of blood T cell repertoires in COVID-19. Study at large: The United States, Italy and Spain provided the acute and convalescent COVID-19 samples. PBMCs, B-cell-depleted T cells, or T cells provided the cDNA or gDNA that made up the material.

In the original analysis: Reference gene primer amplification yielded estimated nucleated cell counts. Libraries were prepared by immunoSEQ multiplex PCR; TCRdb keeps only in-frame clonotypes and omits some of them. The D gene and trimming were derived from the DNA, and the V and J assignments and clone size from that table. The sample yields roughly 170,000 clones, approximately 80% seen once. Deletions cut 0 bases from V and 5 bases from J, with 11 bases between. This CDR3 has 15 amino acids. Germline assignment: CDR1 MGHRA and CDR2 YSYEKL. This TCR was recovered from a human donor in a cohort sampled during active COVID-19. The chain combines TRBV4-1 with TRBJ1-5; D remains ambiguous. Sequencing was performed on peripheral blood. The CDR3 DNA follows: TGCGCCAGCAGCCAAGATGGTACCGACTATCAGCCCCAGCATTTT. Translation: CASSQDGTDYQPQHF.